This note documents a single T cell receptor beta chain sequence. Its antigen is currently unknown. A read error may produce the germline difference seen at one junction end. This sample was taken from a study of blood T cells in healthy people across ages. Roughly 10 milliliters of peripheral blood were drawn from each donor into EDTA-treated tubes. Study results and caveats: Diversity figures based on one million T cells were deemed too low. Strong correlation was found linking TCR beta diversity to naive T cell percentage. PBMC samples, being unsorted, prevented any conclusive comparison of naive and antigen-experienced cells.

From germline, CDR1 is MNHEY and CDR2 SVGEGT. The CDR3 sequence is 17 residues long. PCR was performed a second time for about 7 to 12 cycles using a sample-barcoded 5' primer and a J-beta primer mix. TCRdb re-called the 5' RACE reads with MiXCR, one entry per CDR3 protein. The sample yields around 1,500,000 distinct CDR3 sequences, approximately 28% seen once. This chain connects TRBV6-2 or TRBV6-3 to TRBJ1-5; the D is unclear. The sequence was collected from a woman in her twenties or thirties in good health. The sequenced material came from blood. DNA of the CDR3: TGCGTCAGCCGTCAAATGGGAACTCTCGGTGGCAATCAGCCCCAGCATTTT. This sequence encodes CVSRQMGTLGGNQPQHF.